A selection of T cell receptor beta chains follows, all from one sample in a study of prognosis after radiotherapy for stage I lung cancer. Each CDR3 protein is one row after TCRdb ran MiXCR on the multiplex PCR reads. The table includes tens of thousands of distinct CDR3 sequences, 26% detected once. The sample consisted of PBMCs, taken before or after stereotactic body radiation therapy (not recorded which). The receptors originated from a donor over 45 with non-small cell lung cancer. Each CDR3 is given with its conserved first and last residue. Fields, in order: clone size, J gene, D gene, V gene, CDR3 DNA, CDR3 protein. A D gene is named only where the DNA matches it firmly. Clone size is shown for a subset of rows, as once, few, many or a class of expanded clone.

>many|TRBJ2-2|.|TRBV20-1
TGCAGTGCTACCCCTTCCAGTCTCGCGAACACCGGGGAGCTGTTTTTT
CSATPSSLANTGELFF
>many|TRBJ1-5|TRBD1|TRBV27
TGTGCCAGCAGTTCCTCGACAGGGAAACATTCCTATAGCAATCAGCCCCAGCATTTT
CASSSSTGKHSYSNQPQHF
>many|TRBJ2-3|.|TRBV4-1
TGCGCCAGCAGCCAAGGGGGCAGGGCAGATACGCAGTATTTT
CASSQGGRADTQYF
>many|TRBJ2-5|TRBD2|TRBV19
TGTGCCAGTAGTTCTCTACTAGCGGGGGCGCAAGAGACCCAGTACTTC
CASSSLLAGAQETQYF
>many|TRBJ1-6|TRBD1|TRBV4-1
TGCGCCAGCAGCCCAGGACAGGGGCACTCACCCCTCCACTTT
CASSPGQGHSPLHF
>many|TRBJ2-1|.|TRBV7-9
TGTGCCAGCAGCCCCTCATCGGGGTACAATGAGCAGTTCTTC
CASSPSSGYNEQFF
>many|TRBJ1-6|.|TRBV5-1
TGCGCCAGCAGTTTGGGATCTTCTCAGGGGAGTTCACCCCTCCACTTT
CASSLGSSQGSSPLHF
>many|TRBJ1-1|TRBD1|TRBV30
TGTGCCTGGAGTGTGGGGGACAGGGGTTCTAACACTGAAGCTTTCTTT
CAWSVGDRGSNTEAFF
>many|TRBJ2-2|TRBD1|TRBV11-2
TGTGCCAGCAGCTTAGAAACAGGGGCTAACACCGGGGAGCTGTTTTTT
CASSLETGANTGELFF
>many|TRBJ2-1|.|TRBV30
TGTGCCTGGAGCACCGTCAGGGAGCAGTTCTTC
CAWSTVREQFF
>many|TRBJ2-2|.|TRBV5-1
TGCGCCAGCAGCCTTGGACATAACACCGGGGAGCTGTTTTTT
CASSLGHNTGELFF
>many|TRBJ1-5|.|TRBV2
TGTGCCAGCAGCGGACAACTCCTCAATCAGCCCCAGCATTTT
CASSGQLLNQPQHF
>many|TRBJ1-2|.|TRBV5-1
TGCGCCAGCAGCTTGGGTTCGGTGGGGAATGGCCATGGCTACACCTTC
CASSLGSVGNGHGYTF
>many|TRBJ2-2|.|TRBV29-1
TGCAGCGTCGAAGGGACTCTCAACACCGGGGAGCTGTTTTTT
CSVEGTLNTGELFF
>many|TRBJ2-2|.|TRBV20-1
TGCAGTGCTAGAGGTGTTCAGACCGGGGAGCTGTTTTTT
CSARGVQTGELFF
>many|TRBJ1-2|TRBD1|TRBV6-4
TGTGCCAGAAGACACAGGGGGCTCTGGTATGGCTACACCTTC
CARRHRGLWYGYTF
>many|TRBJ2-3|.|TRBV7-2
TGTGCCAGCAGCACCGGGGGCACAGATACGCAGTATTTT
CASSTGGTDTQYF
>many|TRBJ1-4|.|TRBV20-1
TGCAGCGTAAGACCGGGAAGAGAAAAACTGTTTTTT
CSVRPGREKLFF
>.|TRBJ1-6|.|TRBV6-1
TGTGCCAGCACCAATACCGGGACATGCTCTTCCCCCCTCCGCTTT
CASTNTGTCSSPLRF